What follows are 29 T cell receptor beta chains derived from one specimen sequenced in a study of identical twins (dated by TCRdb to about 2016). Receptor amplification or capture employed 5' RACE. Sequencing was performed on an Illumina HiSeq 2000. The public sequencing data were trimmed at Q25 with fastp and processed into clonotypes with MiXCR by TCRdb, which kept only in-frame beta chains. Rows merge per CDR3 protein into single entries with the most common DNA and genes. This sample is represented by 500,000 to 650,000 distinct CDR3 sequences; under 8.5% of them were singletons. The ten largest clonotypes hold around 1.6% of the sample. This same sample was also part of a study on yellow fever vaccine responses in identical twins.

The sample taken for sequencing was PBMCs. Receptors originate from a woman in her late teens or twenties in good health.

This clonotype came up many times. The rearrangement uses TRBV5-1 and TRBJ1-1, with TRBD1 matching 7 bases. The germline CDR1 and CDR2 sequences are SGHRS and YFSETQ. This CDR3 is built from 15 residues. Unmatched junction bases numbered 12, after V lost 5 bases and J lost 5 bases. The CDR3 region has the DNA TGCGCCAGCAGTCTGGGAGGGGGCGGTCATACTGAAGCTTTCTTT. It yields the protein CASSLGGGGHTEAFF.

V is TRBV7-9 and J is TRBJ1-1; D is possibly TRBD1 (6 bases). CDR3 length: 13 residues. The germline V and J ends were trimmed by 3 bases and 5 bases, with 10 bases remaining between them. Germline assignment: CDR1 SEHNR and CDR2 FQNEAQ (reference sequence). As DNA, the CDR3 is TGTGCCAGCAGCTTGGGGGCGCGGACTGAAGCTTTCTTT. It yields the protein CASSLGARTEAFF.

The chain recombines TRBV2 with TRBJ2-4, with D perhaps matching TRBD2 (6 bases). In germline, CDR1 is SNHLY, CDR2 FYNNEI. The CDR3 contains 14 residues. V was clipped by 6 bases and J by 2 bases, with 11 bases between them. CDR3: CASRAGFSKNIQYF. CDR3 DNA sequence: TGTGCCAGCAGGGCGGGGTTCTCCAAAAACATTCAGTACTTC.

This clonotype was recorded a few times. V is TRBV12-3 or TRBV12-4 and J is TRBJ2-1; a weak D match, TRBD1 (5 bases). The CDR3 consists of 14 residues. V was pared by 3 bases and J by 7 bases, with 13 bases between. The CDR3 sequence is CASSLGTQGNEQFF. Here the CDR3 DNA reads TGTGCCAGCAGTTTGGGAACTCAGGGAAATGAGCAGTTCTTC.

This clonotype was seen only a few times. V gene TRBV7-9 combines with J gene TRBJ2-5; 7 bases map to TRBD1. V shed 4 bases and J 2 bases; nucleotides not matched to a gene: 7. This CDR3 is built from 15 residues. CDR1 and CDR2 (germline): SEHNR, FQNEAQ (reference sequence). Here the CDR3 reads CASSSRPGQQETQYF. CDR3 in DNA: TGTGCCAGCAGCTCGCGACCGGGACAGCAAGAGACCCAGTACTTC.

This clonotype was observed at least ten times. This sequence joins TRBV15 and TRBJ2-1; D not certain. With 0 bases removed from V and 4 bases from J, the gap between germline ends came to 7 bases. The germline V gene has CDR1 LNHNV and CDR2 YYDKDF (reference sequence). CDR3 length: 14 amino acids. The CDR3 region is CATSRDSGYNEQFF. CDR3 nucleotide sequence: TGTGCCACCAGCAGAGATTCGGGTTACAATGAGCAGTTCTTC.

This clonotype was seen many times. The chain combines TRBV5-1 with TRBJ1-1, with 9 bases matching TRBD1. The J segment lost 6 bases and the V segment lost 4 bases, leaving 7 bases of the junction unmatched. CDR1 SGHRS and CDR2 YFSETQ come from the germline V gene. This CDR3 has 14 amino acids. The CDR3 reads CASSQDRGKAEAFF. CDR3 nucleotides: TGCGCCAGCAGCCAGGACAGGGGAAAGGCTGAAGCTTTCTTT.

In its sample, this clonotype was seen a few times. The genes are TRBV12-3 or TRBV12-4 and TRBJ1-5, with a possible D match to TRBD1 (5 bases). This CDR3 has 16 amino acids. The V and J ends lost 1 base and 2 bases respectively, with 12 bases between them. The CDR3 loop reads CASSLEQGAGNQPQHF. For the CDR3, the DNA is TGTGCCAGCAGTTTAGAACAAGGGGCAGGCAATCAGCCCCAGCATTTT.

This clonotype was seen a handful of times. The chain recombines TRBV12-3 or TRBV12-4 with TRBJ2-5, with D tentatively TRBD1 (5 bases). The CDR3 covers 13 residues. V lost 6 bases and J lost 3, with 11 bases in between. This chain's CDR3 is CASSRQPEETQYF. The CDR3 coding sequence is TGTGCCAGCAGCCGACAGCCCGAAGAGACCCAGTACTTC.

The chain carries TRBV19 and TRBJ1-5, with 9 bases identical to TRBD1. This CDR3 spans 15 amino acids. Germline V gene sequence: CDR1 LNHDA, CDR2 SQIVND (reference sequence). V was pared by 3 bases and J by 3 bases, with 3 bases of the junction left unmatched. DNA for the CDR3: TGTGCCAGTAGTATCCGGGACAGGGTCAATCAGCCCCAGCATTTT. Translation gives CASSIRDRVNQPQHF.

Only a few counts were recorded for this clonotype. The CDR3 is CASSLSRGGDEAFF. The CDR3 region has the DNA TGTGCCAGCAGCTTAAGCCGCGGGGGAGATGAAGCTTTCTTT. The rearrangement joins TRBV7-9 to TRBJ1-1; TRBD1 is a possible D gene (5 bases). This CDR3 is built from 14 residues. CDR1 is SEHNR and CDR2 is FQNEAQ in the germline V gene (reference sequence). V was cut by 2 bases and J by 7 bases, with 14 bases left in between.

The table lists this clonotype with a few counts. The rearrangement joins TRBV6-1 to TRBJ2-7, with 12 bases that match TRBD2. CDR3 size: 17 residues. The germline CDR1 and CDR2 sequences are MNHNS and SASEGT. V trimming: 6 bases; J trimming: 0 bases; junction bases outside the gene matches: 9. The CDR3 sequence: CASRPGLAGKSSYEQYF. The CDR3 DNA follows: TGTGCCAGCAGACCCGGACTAGCGGGGAAAAGCTCCTACGAGCAGTACTTC.

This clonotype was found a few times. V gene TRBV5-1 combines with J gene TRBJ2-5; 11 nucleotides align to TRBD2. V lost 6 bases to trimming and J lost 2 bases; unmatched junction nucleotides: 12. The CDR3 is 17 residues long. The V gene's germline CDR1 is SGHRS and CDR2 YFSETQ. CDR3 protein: CASNRLGTSGPQETQYF. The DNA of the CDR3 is TGCGCCAGCAATCGGTTGGGGACTAGCGGACCTCAAGAGACCCAGTACTTC.

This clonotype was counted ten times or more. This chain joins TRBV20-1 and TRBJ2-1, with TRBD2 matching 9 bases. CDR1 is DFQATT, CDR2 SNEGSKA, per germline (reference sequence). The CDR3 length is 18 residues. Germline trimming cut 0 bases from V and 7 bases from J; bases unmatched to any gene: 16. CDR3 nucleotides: TGCAGTGCTAGAGATCATCTGGGGGCTAGCGGGAAGGTTAATGAGCAGTTCTTC. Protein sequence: CSARDHLGASGKVNEQFF.

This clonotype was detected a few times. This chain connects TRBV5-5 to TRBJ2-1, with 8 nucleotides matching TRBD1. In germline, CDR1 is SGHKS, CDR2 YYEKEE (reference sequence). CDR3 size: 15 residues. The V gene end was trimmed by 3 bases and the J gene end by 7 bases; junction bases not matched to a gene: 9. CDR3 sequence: CASSYDRGSGNEQFF. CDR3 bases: TGTGCCAGCAGCTATGACAGGGGTTCCGGAAATGAGCAGTTCTTC.

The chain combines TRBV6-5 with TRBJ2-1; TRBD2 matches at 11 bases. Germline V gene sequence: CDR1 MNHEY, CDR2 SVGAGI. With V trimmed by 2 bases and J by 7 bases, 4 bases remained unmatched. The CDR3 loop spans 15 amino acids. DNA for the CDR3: TGTGCCAGCAGTTACCGTACTAGCGGGGGAAATGAGCAGTTCTTC. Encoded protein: CASSYRTSGGNEQFF.

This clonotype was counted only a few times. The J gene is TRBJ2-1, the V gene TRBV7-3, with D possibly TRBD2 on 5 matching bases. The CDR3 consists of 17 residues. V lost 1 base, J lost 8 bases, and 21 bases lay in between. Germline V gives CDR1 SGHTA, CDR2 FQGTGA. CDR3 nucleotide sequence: TGTGCCAGCAGCTTAATTGGTCGGGGAGCTTCTACGGATGAGCAGTTCTTC. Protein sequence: CASSLIGRGASTDEQFF. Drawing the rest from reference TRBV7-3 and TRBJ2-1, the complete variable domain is GAGVSQTPSNKVTEKGKYVELRCDPISGHTALYWYRQSLGQGPEFLIYFQGTGAADDSGLPNDRFFAVRPEGSVSTLKIQRTERGDSAVYLCASSLIGRGASTDEQFFGPGTRLTVL.

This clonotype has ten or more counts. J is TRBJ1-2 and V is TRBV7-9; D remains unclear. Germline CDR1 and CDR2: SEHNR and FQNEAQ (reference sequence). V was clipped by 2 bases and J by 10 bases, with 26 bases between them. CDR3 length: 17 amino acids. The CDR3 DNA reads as TGTGCCAGCAGCTTATCTAAGGGATCCCGGGAGGAGGGAGACTACACCTTC. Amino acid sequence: CASSLSKGSREEGDYTF.

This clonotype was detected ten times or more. CDR3 bases: TGTGCCAGCTTACAGGGGGCAGTGGGAAATGAGCAGTTCTTC. Protein product: CASLQGAVGNEQFF. V gene TRBV6-2 or TRBV6-3 combines with J gene TRBJ2-1; 9 bases match TRBD1. Unmatched junction bases numbered 9, after V lost 8 bases and J lost 7 bases. Germline V gene lookup returns CDR1 MNHEY and CDR2 SVGEGT. CDR3 length equals 14 residues.

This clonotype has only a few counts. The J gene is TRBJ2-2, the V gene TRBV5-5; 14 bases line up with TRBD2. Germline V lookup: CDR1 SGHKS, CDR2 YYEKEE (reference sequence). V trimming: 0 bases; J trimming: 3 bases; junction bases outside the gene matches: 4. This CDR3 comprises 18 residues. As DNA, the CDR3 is TGTGCCAGCAGCTTGGGGACTAGCGGGAGGATATACACCGGGGAGCTGTTTTTT. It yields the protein CASSLGTSGRIYTGELFF.

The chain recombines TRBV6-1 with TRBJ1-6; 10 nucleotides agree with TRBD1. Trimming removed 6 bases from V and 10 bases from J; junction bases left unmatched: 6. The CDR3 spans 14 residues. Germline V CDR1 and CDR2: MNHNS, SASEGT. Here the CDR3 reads CASRRTGGGSPLHF. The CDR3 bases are TGTGCCAGCAGGAGGACAGGGGGAGGCTCACCCCTCCACTTT.

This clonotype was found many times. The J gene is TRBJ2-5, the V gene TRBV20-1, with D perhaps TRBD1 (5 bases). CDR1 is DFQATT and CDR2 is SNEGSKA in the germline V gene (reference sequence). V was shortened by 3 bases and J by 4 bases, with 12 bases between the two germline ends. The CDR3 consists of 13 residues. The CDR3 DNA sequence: TGCAGTGCTAGCCCGGGCAGGGCAGAGACCCAGTACTTC. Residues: CSASPGRAETQYF.

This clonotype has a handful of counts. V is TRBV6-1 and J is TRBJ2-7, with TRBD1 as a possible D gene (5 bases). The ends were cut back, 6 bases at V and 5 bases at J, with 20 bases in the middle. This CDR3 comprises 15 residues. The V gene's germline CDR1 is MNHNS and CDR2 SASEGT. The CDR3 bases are TGTGCCAGCAGGCTGAAGGGGTCCCTTGGCGACGAGCAGTACTTC. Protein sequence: CASRLKGSLGDEQYF.

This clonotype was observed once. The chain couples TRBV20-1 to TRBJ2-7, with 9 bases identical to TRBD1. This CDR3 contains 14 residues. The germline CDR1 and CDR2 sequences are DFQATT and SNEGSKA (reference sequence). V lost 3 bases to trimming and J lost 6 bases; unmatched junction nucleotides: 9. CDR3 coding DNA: TGCAGTGCTAGGAGTCAGGACAGGGGTGCCGAGCAGTACTTC. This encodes CSARSQDRGAEQYF.

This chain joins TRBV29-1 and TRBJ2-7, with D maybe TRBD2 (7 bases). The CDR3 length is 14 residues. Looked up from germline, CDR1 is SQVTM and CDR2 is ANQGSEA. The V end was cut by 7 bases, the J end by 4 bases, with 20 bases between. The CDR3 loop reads CSAGRGGSGYEQYV. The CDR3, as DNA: TGCAGCGCCGGCAGGGGAGGGTCCGGGTACGAGCAGTACGTC.

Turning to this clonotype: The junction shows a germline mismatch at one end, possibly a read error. In nucleotides, the CDR3 is TGTGCCAGCGGTGAGGGGGGATATAGCAATCAGCCCCAGCATTTT. Its protein product is CASGEGGYSNQPQHF. The V gene is TRBV6-1, the J gene TRBJ1-5; a possible D gene is TRBD1 (6 bases). Looked up from germline, CDR1 is MNHNS and CDR2 is SASEGT. The CDR3 runs to 15 residues.

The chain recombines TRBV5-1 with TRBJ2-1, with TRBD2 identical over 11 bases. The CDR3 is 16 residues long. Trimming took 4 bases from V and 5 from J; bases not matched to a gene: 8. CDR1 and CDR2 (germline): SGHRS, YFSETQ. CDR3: CASSDRPTSGNNEQFF. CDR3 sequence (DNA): TGCGCCAGCAGCGATCGACCGACTAGCGGGAACAATGAGCAGTTCTTC. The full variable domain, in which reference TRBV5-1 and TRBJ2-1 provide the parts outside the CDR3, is KAGVTQTPRYLIKTRGQQVTLSCSPISGHRSVSWYQQTPGQGLQFLFEYFSETQRNKGNFPGRFSGRQFSNSRSEMNVSTLELGDSALYLCASSDRPTSGNNEQFFGPGTRLTVL.

DNA for the CDR3: TGTGCCAGCACCACACGGGGAATTCTAGCCAAAAACATTCAGTACTTC. Amino acid sequence: CASTTRGILAKNIQYF. V is TRBV28 and J is TRBJ2-4, with D perhaps TRBD2 (5 bases). This CDR3 is 16 amino acids long. The germline V gene encodes CDR1 MDHEN and CDR2 SYDVKM. Between the trimmed V and J ends, which lost 7 bases and 0 bases, there was a span of 16 bases.

The DNA of the CDR3 is TGTGCCAGCAGTCGGCAGATTTCAGGCTCTGGGGCCAACGTCCTGACTTTC. Its protein product is CASSRQISGSGANVLTF. V usage is TRBV2 and J usage is TRBJ2-6, with no clear D. V was clipped by 5 bases and J by 0 bases, with 14 bases between them. This CDR3 is built from 17 residues. CDR1 and CDR2 from the germline V gene are SNHLY and FYNNEI.